A single sample is the source of the 7 T cell receptor beta chains below, sequenced in a study of T cells after yellow fever vaccination. TCRdb independently ran MiXCR on the 5' RACE reads; one entry per CDR3 protein. The sample includes 150,000 or so distinct CDR3 sequences, under 8% seen only once; the top ten take more than 0.6%. Specimen: CD4+ T cells sorted from PBMCs, collected 10 days after the yellow fever booster vaccination. Receptor source: a young man who received the YFV17D yellow fever vaccine.

Many counts were recorded for this clonotype. The chain carries TRBV20-1 and TRBJ2-7; maybe TRBD2 (6 bases). The V and J ends lost 6 bases and 5 bases respectively, with 17 bases between them. The CDR3 has 13 residues. Looked up from germline, CDR1 is DFQATT and CDR2 is SNEGSKA (reference sequence). CDR3 in amino acids: CSAPRGLRNEQYF. The DNA for the CDR3 is TGCAGTGCCCCCCGGGGACTCAGAAACGAGCAGTACTTC.

This clonotype came up many times. The gene calls are TRBV7-2 and TRBJ1-5; D gene uncertain. This CDR3 has 12 amino acids. The germline V gene encodes CDR1 SGHTA and CDR2 FQGNSA. V shed 6 bases and J shed 6 bases, with 9 bases lying between them. CDR3 amino acids: CASSFTGQPQHF. In DNA, the CDR3 is TGTGCCAGCAGTTTCACTGGTCAGCCCCAGCATTTT.

This clonotype was seen many times. The V and J genes are TRBV29-1 and TRBJ2-3; a weak D match, TRBD2 (5 bases). There are 14 residues in the CDR3. CDR1 SQVTM and CDR2 ANQGSEA come from the germline V gene. V was cut by 1 base and J by 2 bases, with 10 bases left in between. CDR3 in DNA: TGCAGCGTTGAAGTGCGTGGACTCACAGATACGCAGTATTTT. Its protein is CSVEVRGLTDTQYF.

Ten or more counts support this clonotype. J is TRBJ1-4 and V is TRBV5-1; D gene unclear. V lost 2 bases and J lost 0, with 5 bases in between. Germline V gives CDR1 SGHRS, CDR2 YFSETQ. This CDR3 spans 14 amino acids. CDR3 loop: CASSFEATNEKLFF. The CDR3 DNA is TGCGCCAGCAGCTTCGAGGCAACTAATGAAAAACTGTTTTTT.

This clonotype came up many times. The chain uses TRBV30 and TRBJ2-7; 8 bases align to TRBD1. The CDR3 is 12 residues long. Germline-derived CDR1 and CDR2 are GTSNPN and SVGIG (reference sequence). Germline trimming cut 8 bases from V and 0 bases from J; bases unmatched to any gene: 3. CDR3 loop: CARGQGSYEQYF. The CDR3 DNA follows: TGTGCCCGAGGACAGGGCTCCTACGAGCAGTACTTC.

This clonotype was detected ten times or more. The chain links TRBV19 to TRBJ2-4; D is ambiguous. This CDR3 contains 15 residues. The V end lost 6 bases, the J end lost 8 bases, and 20 bases lay between the germline ends. CDR1 and CDR2 from the germline V gene are LNHDA and SQIVND (reference sequence). The DNA of the CDR3 is TGTGCCAGTAGCCCCCTACAGAAGTTTAAGGACATTCAGTACTTC. Translating it yields CASSPLQKFKDIQYF.

This clonotype occurred many times. Here the CDR3 DNA reads TGTGCCAGCACCGAATGGGGCGGGAGGGCCTTAGATACGCAGTATTTT. It is translated as CASTEWGGRALDTQYF. The chain combines TRBV6-2 or TRBV6-3 with TRBJ2-3; TRBD2 matches at 9 bases. J gave up 5 bases and V 7 bases, and 13 bases lay outside the gene matches. The CDR3 runs 16 residues. Germline V gene lookup returns CDR1 MNHEY and CDR2 SVGEGT.